These 4 T cell receptor beta chains came from one sample sequenced in a study of cytomegalovirus exposure and HLA in healthy donors. Profiled with immunoSEQ multiplex PCR; TCRdb holds only in-frame clones, not every one. The repertoire holds about 330,000 clones, with roughly 87% as singletons. The sample comprised PBMCs. These receptors all stem from a woman under 40 in good health and CMV-seropositive.

The gene calls are TRBV28 and TRBJ2-3; unclear D gene. Trimming stripped 2 bases from V and 1 base from J, with 13 bases between. CDR1 and CDR2 (germline): MDHEN, SYDVKM. The CDR3 has 16 amino acids. The CDR3 DNA is TGTGCCAGCAGTTTAGGAAGTGGTGGGGGCACAGATACGCAGTATTTT. Its protein is CASSLGSGGGTDTQYF.

This clone came up once. The chain carries TRBV7-9 and TRBJ2-3; possibly TRBD2 for D (6 bases). Germline V gene data show CDR1 as SEHNR and CDR2 as FQNEAQ (reference sequence). V was shortened by 0 bases and J by 4 bases, with 14 bases between the two germline ends. There are 16 residues in the CDR3. In DNA form, the CDR3 reads TGTGCCAGCAGCTTAGCACGTGGGAGGAGAGCAGATACGCAGTATTTT. Amino acids: CASSLARGRRADTQYF.

The chain has TRBV7-3 and TRBJ2-7; D is undetermined. Germline V gene sequence: CDR1 SGHTA, CDR2 FQGTGA. CDR3 length: 16 amino acids. V gave up 3 bases and J gave up 0 bases, with 15 bases separating them. The CDR3 region is CASSLRGRLSSYEQYF. CDR3 coding DNA: TGTGCCAGCAGCTTGCGTGGCAGACTTTCCTCCTACGAGCAGTACTTC.

The chain is built from TRBV28 and TRBJ2-3, with TRBD2 matching over 8 bases. CDR1 is MDHEN and CDR2 is SYDVKM in the germline V gene. V gave up 6 bases and J gave up 1 base; unmatched junction bases: 6. This CDR3 is 15 amino acids long. For the CDR3, the DNA is TGTGCCAGCAGGGGCGGGAGGACGGGCACAGATACGCAGTATTTT. Protein product: CASRGGRTGTDTQYF.